The next 14 T cell receptor beta chains were all read from a single sample in a study of Ad26.COV2.S vaccination and SARS-CoV-2 variants. The repertoire was sequenced with immunoSEQ multiplex PCR; TCRdb's copy has only in-frame clones and lacks some. This table holds hundreds of thousands of clones, approximately 90% found once. Treatment noted: over 15 received Ad26.COV2.S at low or high dose, single or two shots; about 5 received placebo; per-sample allocation not given. On day 63 after the first injection, vaccine and placebo recipients gave samples. Specimen: peripheral blood, collected in a trial of Ad26.COV2.S vaccine versus placebo. Source of these receptors: a person between 18 and 59 years old who received the Ad26.COV2.S COVID-19 vaccine or a placebo.

The chain uses TRBV6-5 and TRBJ1-1; TRBD1 agrees at 7 bases. The CDR3 spans 13 residues. Looked up from germline, CDR1 is MNHEY and CDR2 is SVGAGI. The V gene end was trimmed by 8 bases and the J gene end by 5 bases; junction bases not matched to a gene: 8. For the CDR3, the DNA is TGTGCCAGCTTTACAGGGGCCGGGACTGAAGCTTTCTTT. Protein product: CASFTGAGTEAFF.

This chain uses TRBV6-5 with TRBJ1-6, with 8 bases fitting TRBD1. This CDR3 is built from 14 residues. J gave up 5 bases and V 6 bases, and 3 bases lay outside the gene matches. Germline values: CDR1 MNHEY, CDR2 SVGAGI. The CDR3, as DNA: TGTGCCAGCAGGGACAGGGCAGATAATTCACCCCTCCACTTT. As protein: CASRDRADNSPLHF.

A note on this clone: In the same sample, other DNA sequences code for this CDR3. This chain connects TRBV5-6 to TRBJ2-7; D uncertain. V gave up 4 bases and J gave up 3 bases, with 8 bases separating them. Per the germline V gene, CDR1 is SGHDT and CDR2 is YYEEEE. CDR3 length: 12 amino acids. The CDR3 bases are TGTGCCAGCAGCCTCTACAGCTACGAGCAGTACTTC. Its translation: CASSLYSYEQYF.

The V call is TRBV18, the J call TRBJ2-6; 10 bases agree with TRBD1. The CDR3 has 17 residues. V was pared by 4 bases and J by 2 bases, with 5 bases of the junction left unmatched. Germline V gives CDR1 KGHSH, CDR2 LQKENI. In DNA form, the CDR3 reads TGTGCCAGCTCACTAGGGACAGGGGATACTGGGGCCAACGTCCTGACTTTC. Translating gives CASSLGTGDTGANVLTF.

The chain is built from TRBV5-1 and TRBJ1-2; D perhaps matches TRBD1 (6 bases). The germline V gene has CDR1 SGHRS and CDR2 YFSETQ. The CDR3 spans 16 residues. V shed 0 bases and J shed 1 base, with 13 bases lying between them. The CDR3 loop reads CASSLGSGGSNYGYTF. In nucleotides, the CDR3 is TGCGCCAGCAGCTTGGGTTCGGGGGGCAGTAACTATGGCTACACCTTC.

CDR3 coding DNA: TGTGCCAGCAGCGCGAGGGGGGGTTCGGCTGAAGCTTTCTTT. Translation: CASSARGGSAEAFF. This chain connects TRBV9 to TRBJ1-1, with D perhaps TRBD1 (6 bases). The CDR3 consists of 14 residues. Germline V lookup: CDR1 SGDLS, CDR2 YYNGEE. With 3 bases removed from V and 6 bases from J, the gap between germline ends came to 15 bases.

V and J are TRBV29-1 and TRBJ1-1, with a tentative D call TRBD1 (6 bases). V was pared by 7 bases and J by 0 bases, with 12 bases between. The CDR3 extends over 13 amino acids. Germline V gene lookup returns CDR1 SQVTM and CDR2 ANQGSEA. Here the CDR3 DNA reads TGCAGCGGGGTGGGGGCGGTGAACACTGAAGCTTTCTTT. This translates into CSGVGAVNTEAFF.

This sequence joins TRBV28 and TRBJ1-2; D may be TRBD1 (6 bases). Between the trimmed V and J ends, which lost 8 bases and 4 bases, there was a span of 14 bases. Germline CDR1 is MDHEN and CDR2 is SYDVKM. The CDR3 covers 13 residues. DNA of the CDR3: TGTGCCAGCCTAGGGGGTTTCGGCTATGGCTACACCTTC. This encodes CASLGGFGYGYTF.

The V gene is TRBV28, the J gene TRBJ2-5, with D unclear. The CDR3 loop spans 12 amino acids. Germline assignment: CDR1 MDHEN and CDR2 SYDVKM. V lost 5 bases and J lost 2, with 6 bases in between. CDR3 nucleotide sequence: TGTGCCAGCAGTCCTACACAAGAGACCCAGTACTTC. The encoded protein is CASSPTQETQYF.

The chain is built from TRBV15 and TRBJ2-1; weak D call: TRBD2 (5 bases). V was shortened by 10 bases and J by 7 bases, with 11 bases between the two germline ends. Per germline, CDR1 LNHNV and CDR2 YYDKDF (reference sequence). CDR3 length: 11 amino acids. CDR3 coding DNA: TGTGCCATCAAGGAGGATAATGAGCAGTTCTTC. This gives the protein CAIKEDNEQFF.

The chain has TRBV11-2 and TRBJ2-7; TRBD2 matches 7 bases. Per the germline V gene, CDR1 is SGHAT and CDR2 is FQNNGV. J lost 1 base, V lost 5 bases, and 5 bases had no gene match. This CDR3 has 14 residues. The CDR3: CASSISGASYEQYF. The CDR3 DNA follows: TGTGCCAGCAGCATCAGCGGGGCATCCTACGAGCAGTACTTC.

The CDR3: CASGTSGSYNEQFF. The CDR3 DNA reads as TGTGCCAGCGGAACTAGCGGTTCCTACAATGAGCAGTTCTTC. The chain couples TRBV27 to TRBJ2-1; 8 bases are shared with TRBD2. Looked up from germline, CDR1 is MNHEY and CDR2 is SMNVEV (reference sequence). Trimming took 8 bases from V and 1 from J; bases not matched to a gene: 4. The CDR3 runs to 14 residues.

The J gene is TRBJ2-6, the V gene TRBV28; D not resolved. Per the germline V gene, CDR1 is MDHEN and CDR2 is SYDVKM. V dropped 5 bases and J dropped 0 bases, with 2 bases sitting between them. The CDR3 contains 13 residues. CDR3 coding DNA: TGTGCCAGCAGTGACTCTGGGGCCAACGTCCTGACTTTC. Its protein is CASSDSGANVLTF.

This chain uses TRBV6-4 with TRBJ2-3; D ambiguous. V was pared by 10 bases and J by 0 bases, with 14 bases between. CDR3 length: 14 amino acids. Germline loops: CDR1 MRHNA, CDR2 SNTAGT. The CDR3 spells CATSRTSSTDTQYF. The CDR3 DNA reads TGTGCCACCTCAAGGACCTCTAGCACAGATACGCAGTATTTT.